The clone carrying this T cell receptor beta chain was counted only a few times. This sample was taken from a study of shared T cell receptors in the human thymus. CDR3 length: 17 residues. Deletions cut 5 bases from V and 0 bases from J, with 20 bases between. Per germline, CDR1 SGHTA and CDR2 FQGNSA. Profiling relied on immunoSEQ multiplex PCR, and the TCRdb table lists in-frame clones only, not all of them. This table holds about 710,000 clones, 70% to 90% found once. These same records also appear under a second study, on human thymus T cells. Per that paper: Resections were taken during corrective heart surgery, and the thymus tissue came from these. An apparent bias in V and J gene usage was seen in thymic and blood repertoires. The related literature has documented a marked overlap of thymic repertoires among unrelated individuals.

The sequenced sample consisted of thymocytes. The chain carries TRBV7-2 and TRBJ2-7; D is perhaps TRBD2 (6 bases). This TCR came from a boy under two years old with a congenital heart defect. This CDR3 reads CASSPPRGAGSSYEQYF. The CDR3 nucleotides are TGTGCCAGCAGCCCACCGCGGGGTGCGGGAAGCTCCTACGAGCAGTACTTC.